A selection of T cell receptor beta chains follows, all from one sample in a study of OX40 agonist ivuxolimab in advanced cancers. This table comes from immunoSEQ multiplex PCR, and its TCRdb copy is limited to in-frame clones, with some not included. The sample lists more than 45,000 clones, 70% to 90% occurring once. This material consisted of CD4+ or CD8+ T cells sorted from blood, taken in a trial of the OX40 agonist ivuxolimab. These receptors all come from an adult with an advanced solid tumor such as melanoma, head and neck, liver or kidney cancer. The CDR3 runs from the conserved cysteine through the conserved F or W. The D gene is left open where the match is weak. Not all rows give a size; the values are once, few, many and, for expanded clones, a class.

d_gene: .; v_gene: TRBV10-3; j_gene: TRBJ2-7; abundance: .; CDR3aa: CAISDQHSYEQYF; CDR3nt: TGTGCCATCAGTGATCAGCATTCCTACGAGCAGTACTTC
d_gene: .; v_gene: TRBV5-1; j_gene: TRBJ1-1; abundance: .; CDR3aa: CASRREPNQDEAFF; CDR3nt: TGCGCCAGCAGGCGTGAACCGAACCAAGATGAAGCTTTCTTT
d_gene: .; v_gene: TRBV5-1; j_gene: TRBJ2-1; abundance: few; CDR3aa: CASRSPDGLESYNEQFF; CDR3nt: TGCGCCAGCAGATCCCCGGACGGCTTAGAGTCCTACAATGAGCAGTTCTTC
d_gene: TRBD1; v_gene: TRBV29-1; j_gene: TRBJ2-5; abundance: .; CDR3aa: CSGRTGGETQYF; CDR3nt: TGCAGCGGGCGGACAGGCGGGGAGACCCAGTACTTC
d_gene: TRBD1; v_gene: TRBV18; j_gene: TRBJ2-7; abundance: .; CDR3aa: CASSPDRGIYEQYF; CDR3nt: TGTGCCAGCTCACCAGACAGGGGGATTTACGAGCAGTACTTC
d_gene: .; v_gene: TRBV29-1; j_gene: TRBJ2-3; abundance: once; CDR3aa: CSVELGGMDTQYF; CDR3nt: TGCAGCGTTGAGTTAGGGGGTATGGATACGCAGTATTTT
d_gene: .; v_gene: TRBV5-1; j_gene: TRBJ2-1; abundance: .; CDR3aa: CASRGAEKNEQFF; CDR3nt: TGCGCCAGCAGGGGGGCTGAAAAAAATGAGCAGTTCTTC
d_gene: .; v_gene: TRBV30; j_gene: TRBJ1-1; abundance: .; CDR3aa: CAWSVIETEAFF; CDR3nt: TGTGCCTGGAGTGTAATAGAGACTGAAGCTTTCTTT
d_gene: TRBD2; v_gene: TRBV7-2; j_gene: TRBJ2-5; abundance: .; CDR3aa: CASSLVGPSGGAPQETQYF; CDR3nt: TGTGCCAGCAGCTTAGTGGGGCCTAGCGGGGGGGCCCCTCAAGAGACCCAGTACTTC
d_gene: .; v_gene: TRBV28; j_gene: TRBJ2-7; abundance: .; CDR3aa: CASSLPGYEQYF; CDR3nt: TGTGCCAGCAGTTTGCCAGGCTACGAGCAGTACTTC
d_gene: TRBD1; v_gene: TRBV9; j_gene: TRBJ2-2; abundance: .; CDR3aa: CASSAEDRVPGELFF; CDR3nt: TGTGCCAGCAGCGCCGAAGACAGGGTCCCCGGGGAGCTGTTTTTT
d_gene: .; v_gene: TRBV6-1; j_gene: TRBJ2-2; abundance: once; CDR3aa: CASSVMWGNGELFF; CDR3nt: TGTGCCAGCAGCGTTATGTGGGGTAACGGGGAGCTGTTTTTT
d_gene: .; v_gene: TRBV21-1; j_gene: TRBJ2-5; abundance: .; CDR3aa: CASRSPSLQETQYF; CDR3nt: TGTGCCAGCAGGTCACCTAGCTTGCAAGAGACCCAGTACTTC
d_gene: .; v_gene: TRBV19; j_gene: TRBJ2-2; abundance: .; CDR3aa: CASSVQGSGELFF; CDR3nt: TGTGCCAGTAGTGTACAGGGCTCCGGGGAGCTGTTTTTT
d_gene: .; v_gene: TRBV29-1; j_gene: TRBJ2-7; abundance: .; CDR3aa: CSVEDRAEQYF; CDR3nt: TGCAGCGTTGAAGACCGGGCCGAGCAGTACTTC
d_gene: TRBD2; v_gene: TRBV6-1; j_gene: TRBJ2-5; abundance: .; CDR3aa: CASSASGGQQETQYF; CDR3nt: TGTGCCAGCAGTGCTAGCGGGGGACAACAAGAGACCCAGTACTTC
d_gene: .; v_gene: TRBV27; j_gene: TRBJ2-1; abundance: .; CDR3aa: CASTPHTQGISYNEQFF; CDR3nt: TGTGCCAGCACCCCCCACACCCAGGGGATCTCCTACAATGAGCAGTTCTTC
d_gene: TRBD1; v_gene: TRBV19; j_gene: TRBJ1-2; abundance: once; CDR3aa: CASSFDRDYGYTF; CDR3nt: TGTGCCAGTAGCTTCGACAGGGACTATGGCTACACCTTC
d_gene: .; v_gene: TRBV6-5; j_gene: TRBJ1-1; abundance: .; CDR3aa: CASSYTLNTEAFF; CDR3nt: TGTGCCAGCAGTTACACCCTGAACACTGAAGCTTTCTTT
d_gene: TRBD2; v_gene: TRBV9; j_gene: TRBJ2-2; abundance: .; CDR3aa: CASTLGTSGARGGELFF; CDR3nt: TGTGCCAGCACCTTGGGGACTAGCGGGGCCCGGGGCGGGGAGCTGTTTTTT
d_gene: TRBD1; v_gene: TRBV6-1; j_gene: TRBJ2-7; abundance: .; CDR3aa: CASRPGTVEQYF; CDR3nt: TGTGCCAGCAGACCCGGGACAGTTGAGCAGTACTTC
d_gene: .; v_gene: TRBV27; j_gene: TRBJ1-6; abundance: .; CDR3aa: CASSYRDTENSPLHF; CDR3nt: TGTGCCAGCAGCTACCGGGACACCGAAAATTCACCCCTCCACTTT
d_gene: .; v_gene: TRBV15; j_gene: TRBJ2-2; abundance: .; CDR3aa: CATSRGGTVNTGELFF; CDR3nt: TGTGCCACCAGCAGGGGGGGGACAGTAAACACCGGGGAGCTGTTTTTT
d_gene: .; v_gene: TRBV6-4; j_gene: TRBJ1-2; abundance: .; CDR3aa: CASRDQGVGGYTF; CDR3nt: TGTGCCAGCAGAGATCAGGGTGTGGGCGGCTACACCTTC
d_gene: TRBD1; v_gene: TRBV9; j_gene: TRBJ2-7; abundance: .; CDR3aa: CASSEGRDRDPYEQYF; CDR3nt: TGTGCCAGCAGCGAAGGACGGGACAGGGACCCCTACGAGCAGTACTTC
d_gene: .; v_gene: TRBV2; j_gene: TRBJ1-3; abundance: once; CDR3aa: CASSNRYSGNTIYF; CDR3nt: TGTGCCAGCAGTAACAGGTACTCTGGAAACACCATATATTTT
d_gene: .; v_gene: TRBV9; j_gene: TRBJ2-3; abundance: .; CDR3aa: CASSVGRGGEGTDTQYF; CDR3nt: TGTGCCAGCAGCGTAGGTCGAGGGGGTGAGGGCACAGATACGCAGTATTTT
d_gene: .; v_gene: TRBV18; j_gene: TRBJ2-1; abundance: .; CDR3aa: CASSPPGVNEQFF; CDR3nt: TGTGCCAGCTCACCACCGGGGGTCAATGAGCAGTTCTTC